Sequencing of this T cell receptor (beta chain) was carried out in a study of Ad26.COV2.S vaccination and SARS-CoV-2 variants (dated by TCRdb to 2020 to 2022). With regard to the full study: Donors in the vaccine arm were drawn from COV1001, a phase I-IIa trial of Ad26.COV2.S in healthy adults that was multicentre, randomized, double-blind and placebo-controlled. Dosing of Ad26.COV2.S was intramuscular, at either 5x10^10 or 1x10^11 viral particles, delivered as one shot or as two shots spaced 56 days apart. Investigators did not know the trial group allocation while performing experiments and assessing outcomes. The TCR-sequenced set comprised approximately 30 samples: some 20 Ad26.COV2.S vaccine recipients, 5 placebo recipients and 8 SARS-CoV-2 convalescent individuals. Trial participants were randomized into five groups of five: low-dose or high-dose Ad26.COV2.S given once or twice, or placebo on both occasions. Sequencing of the TCRbeta repertoire served to evaluate the specificity and breadth of SARS-CoV-2-reactive T cell receptors following Ad26.COV2.S vaccination.

The full study reports these points: Higher spike-specific TCR breadth was observed in Ad26.COV2.S recipients than in placebo recipients (P = 0.0014). Comparing responses between vaccine doses or regimens was not something the study was powered to do. The authors noted that the TCR breadth and depth analyses may have underestimated total T cell responses. Vaccine and placebo recipients had comparable non-spike TCR breadth, which fits with the vaccine containing only spike. After vaccination, spike-specific CD8+ and CD4+ T cell responses were reported to show substantial breadth.

The treatment or condition label, read with the paper, signifies: over 15 received Ad26.COV2.S at low or high dose, single or two shots; 5 received placebo; per-sample allocation not given. Repertoires of vaccine and placebo recipients were sequenced from samples taken on day 63 after the first injection. Between 29 July and 7 August 2020, Cohort 1b enrolled around 24 adults aged 18-55 years at one site in Boston, USA. As a vaccine, Ad26.COV2.S was a replication-incompetent adenovirus type 26 vector that expressed a prefusion-stabilized SARS-CoV-2 spike protein derived from the original Wuhan strain. V lost 2 bases and J lost 6 bases; the stretch between them is 6 bases long. CDR3 length: 12 amino acids, cysteine to phenylalanine. Only the CDR3 DNA is retained, 36 bases long and in frame from the first base. CDR1 SGHTA and CDR2 FQGNSA are derived from the germline V gene. TCRbeta CDR3 regions were sequenced with the immunoSEQ Assay. After extraction, genomic DNA underwent amplification by bias-controlled multiplex PCR, followed by high-throughput sequencing. The study's processing was this. To quantify the absolute abundance of every unique TCRbeta CDR3 region, sequences were collapsed and filtered. Usable DNA was measured by amplifying reference genes present in all nucleated cells, and TCRbeta template counts were normalized to that usable DNA to estimate T cell fraction. Repertoire TCRs were annotated as SARS-CoV-2-specific by exact matching of V gene, CDR3 amino acid sequence and J gene to a known reactive TCR set. The reference SARS-CoV-2 TCR set was obtained from MIRA and was filtered for enrichment in COVID-19-positive ImmuneCODE repertoires, whereby public or cross-reactive TCRs were removed. Drawing on the MIRA antigens, annotated TCRs were analysed further at the level of specific ORF or position within ORF. Breadth was defined as the number of annotated unique rearrangements divided by the total number of unique productive rearrangements, and depth was defined as the summed frequency of the annotated unique rearrangements. Two-sided Wilcoxon rank-sum tests were applied when comparing TCR breadth between groups. This is the immuneACCESS table as TCRdb keeps it, with only in-frame sequences that have V and J called. A part of the clones is gone; compared with another copy, unresolved V genes explain less than half, and the rest is unexplained. V, J and clone size are those of that table, while D and trimming were read from the DNA. The sample table holds some 480,000 clones, of which around 88% were seen once. The ten largest clones take up 9.5% to 15% of the sample.

To note about this clone: What antigen it recognizes has not been identified. Per-base quality was not reported, and no clone a single base away is much larger than it. Other DNA sequences from this sample encode an identical CDR3 as well.

The V and J segments used are TRBV7-2 and TRBJ2-3, with no reliable assignment of the D segment. The TCR was taken from a person between 18 and 65 years old who received the Ad26.COV2.S COVID-19 vaccine or a placebo. The source was peripheral blood, collected in a trial of Ad26.COV2.S vaccine versus placebo. The CDR3 loop reads CASSLSADTQYF. In nucleotides, the sequence is TGTGCCAGCAGCTTATCCGCGGATACGCAGTATTTT.